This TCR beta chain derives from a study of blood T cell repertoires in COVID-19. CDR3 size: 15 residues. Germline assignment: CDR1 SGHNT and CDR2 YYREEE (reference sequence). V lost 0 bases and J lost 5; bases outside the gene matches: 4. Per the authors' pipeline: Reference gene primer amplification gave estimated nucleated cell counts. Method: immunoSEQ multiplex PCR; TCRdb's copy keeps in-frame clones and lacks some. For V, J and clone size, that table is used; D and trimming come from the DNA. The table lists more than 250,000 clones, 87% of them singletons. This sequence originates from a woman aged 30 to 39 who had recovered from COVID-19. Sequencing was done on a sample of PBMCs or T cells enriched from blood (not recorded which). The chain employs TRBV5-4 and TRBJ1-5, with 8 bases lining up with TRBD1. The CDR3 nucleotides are TGTGCCAGCAGCTTGGCCGGGACAGGAGATCAGCCCCAGCATTTT. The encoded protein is CASSLAGTGDQPQHF.